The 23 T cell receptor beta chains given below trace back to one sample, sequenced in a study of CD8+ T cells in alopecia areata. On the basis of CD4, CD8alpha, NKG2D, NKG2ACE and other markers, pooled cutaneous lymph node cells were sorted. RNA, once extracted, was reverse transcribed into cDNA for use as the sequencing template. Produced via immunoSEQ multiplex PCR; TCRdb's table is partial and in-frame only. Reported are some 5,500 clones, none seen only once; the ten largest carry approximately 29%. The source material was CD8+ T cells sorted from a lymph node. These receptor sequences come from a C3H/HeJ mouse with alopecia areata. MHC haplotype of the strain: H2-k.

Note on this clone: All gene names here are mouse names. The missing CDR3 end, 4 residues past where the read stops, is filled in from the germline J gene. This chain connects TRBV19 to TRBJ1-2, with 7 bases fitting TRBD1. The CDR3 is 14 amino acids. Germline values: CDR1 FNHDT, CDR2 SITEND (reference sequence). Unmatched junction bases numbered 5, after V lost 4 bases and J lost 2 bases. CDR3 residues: CASSPTGLNSDYTF. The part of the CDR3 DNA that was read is TGTGCCAGCAGTCCGACAGGGTTGAACTCC.

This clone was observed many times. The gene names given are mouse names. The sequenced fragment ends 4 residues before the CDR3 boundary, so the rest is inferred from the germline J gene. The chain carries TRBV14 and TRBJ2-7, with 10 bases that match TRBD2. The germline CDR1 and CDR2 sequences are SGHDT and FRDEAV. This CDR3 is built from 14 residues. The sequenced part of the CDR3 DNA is TGTGCCAGCAGTCCCCGGGACTGGGGATAT. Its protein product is CASSPRDWGY. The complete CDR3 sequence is CASSPRDWGYEQYF.

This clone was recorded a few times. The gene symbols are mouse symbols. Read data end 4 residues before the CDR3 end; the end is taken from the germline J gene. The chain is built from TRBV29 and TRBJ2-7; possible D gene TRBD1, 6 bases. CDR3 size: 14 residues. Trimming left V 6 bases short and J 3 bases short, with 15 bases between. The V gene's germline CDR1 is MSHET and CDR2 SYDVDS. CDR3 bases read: TGTGCTAGCAGCCCGGGGACAATCCTCTAT. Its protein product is CASSPGTILY. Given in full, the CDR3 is CASSPGTILYEQYF.

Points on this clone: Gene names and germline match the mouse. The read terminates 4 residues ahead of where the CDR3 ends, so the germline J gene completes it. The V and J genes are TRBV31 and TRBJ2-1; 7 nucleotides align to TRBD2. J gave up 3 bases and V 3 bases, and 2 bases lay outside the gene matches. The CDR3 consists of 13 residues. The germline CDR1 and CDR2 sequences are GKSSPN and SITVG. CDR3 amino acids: CAWRLGFYAEQFF. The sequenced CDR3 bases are TGTGCCTGGAGACTGGGGTTCTATGCT.

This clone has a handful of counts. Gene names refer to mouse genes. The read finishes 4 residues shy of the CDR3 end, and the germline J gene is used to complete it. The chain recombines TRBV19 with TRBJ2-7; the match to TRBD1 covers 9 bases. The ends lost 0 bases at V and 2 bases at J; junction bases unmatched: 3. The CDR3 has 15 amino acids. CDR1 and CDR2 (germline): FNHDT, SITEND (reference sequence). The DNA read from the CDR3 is TGTGCCAGCAGTATAGTTGGGACAGGGCCCTAT. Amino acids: CASSIVGTGPY. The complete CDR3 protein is CASSIVGTGPYEQYF. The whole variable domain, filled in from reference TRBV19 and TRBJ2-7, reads GGIITQTPKFLIGQEGQKLTLKCQQNFNHDTMYWYRQDSGKGLRLIYYSITENDLQKGDLSEGYDASREKKSSFSLTVTSAQKNEMAVFLCASSIVGTGPYEQYFGPGTRLTVL.

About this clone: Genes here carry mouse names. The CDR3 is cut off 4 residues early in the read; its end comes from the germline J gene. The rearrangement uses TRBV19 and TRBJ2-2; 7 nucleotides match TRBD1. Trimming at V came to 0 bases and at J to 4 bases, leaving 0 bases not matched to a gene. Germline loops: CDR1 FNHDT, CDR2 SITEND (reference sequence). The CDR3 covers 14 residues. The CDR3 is CASSIGQGTGQLYF. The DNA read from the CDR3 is TGTGCCAGCAGTATAGGACAGGGCACCGGG.

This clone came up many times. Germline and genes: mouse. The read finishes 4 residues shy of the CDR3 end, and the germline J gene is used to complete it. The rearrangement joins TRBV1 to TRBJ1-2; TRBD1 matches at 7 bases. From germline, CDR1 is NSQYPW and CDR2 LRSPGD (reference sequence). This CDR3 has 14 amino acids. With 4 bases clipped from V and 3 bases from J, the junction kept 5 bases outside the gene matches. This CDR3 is CTCSEQGRDSDYTF. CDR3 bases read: TGCACCTGCAGTGAACAGGGGAGGGACTCC. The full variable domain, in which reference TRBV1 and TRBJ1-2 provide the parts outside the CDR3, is VTLLEQNPRWRLVPRGQAVNLRCILKNSQYPWMSWYQQDLQKQLQWLFTLRSPGDKEVKSLPGADYLATRVTDTELRLQVANMSQGRTLYCTCSEQGRDSDYTFGSGTRLLVI.

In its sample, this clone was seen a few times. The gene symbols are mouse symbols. Partial CDR3 DNA: TGTGCCAGCGGTGATGCTGGGGCTCTCTAT. Its protein is CASGDAGALY. The complete CDR3 reads CASGDAGALYEQYF. This chain connects TRBV13-2 to TRBJ2-7; a weak D match, TRBD2 (6 bases). The read comes to an end 4 residues before the CDR3 does, leaving the germline J gene to fill in the end. The CDR3 totals 14 residues. Germline V gene sequence: CDR1 NNHNN, CDR2 SYGAGS (reference sequence). Trimming took off 0 bases at V and 3 bases at J, with 10 bases between the two ends.

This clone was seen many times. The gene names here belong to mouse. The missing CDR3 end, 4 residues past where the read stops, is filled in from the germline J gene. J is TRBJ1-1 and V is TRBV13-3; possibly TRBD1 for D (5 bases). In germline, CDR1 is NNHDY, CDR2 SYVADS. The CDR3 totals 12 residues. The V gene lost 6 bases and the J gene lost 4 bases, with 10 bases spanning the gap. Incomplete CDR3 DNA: TGTGCCAGCATCCCGGGGGGCACA. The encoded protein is CASIPGGT. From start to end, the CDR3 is CASIPGGTEVFF.

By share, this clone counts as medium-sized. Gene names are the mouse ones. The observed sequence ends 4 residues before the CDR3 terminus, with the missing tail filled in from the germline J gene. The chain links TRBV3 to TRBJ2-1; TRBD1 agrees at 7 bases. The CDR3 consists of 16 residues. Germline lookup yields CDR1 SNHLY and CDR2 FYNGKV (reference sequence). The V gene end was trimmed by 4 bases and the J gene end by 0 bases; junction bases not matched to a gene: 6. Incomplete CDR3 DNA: TGTGCCAGCAGCTCCGGGACAGAATATAACTATGCT. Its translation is CASSSGTEYNYA. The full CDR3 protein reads CASSSGTEYNYAEQFF. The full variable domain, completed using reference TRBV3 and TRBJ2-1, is GPKVLQIPSHQIIDMGQMVTLNCDPVSNHLYFYWYKQILGQQMEFLVNFYNGKVMEKSKLFKDQFSVERPDGSYFTLKIQPTALEDSAVYFCASSSGTEYNYAEQFFGPGTRLTVL.

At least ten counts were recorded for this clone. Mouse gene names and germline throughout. CDR3 amino acids: CASSFSAGAYEQYF. CDR3 bases read: TGTGCCAGCAGTTTCTCGGCAGGGGCCTAT. The rearrangement links TRBV14 to TRBJ2-7, with D perhaps matching TRBD1 (6 bases). The read stops 4 residues short of the end of the CDR3; the missing end is completed from the germline J gene. This CDR3 has 14 residues. Looked up from germline, CDR1 is SGHDT and CDR2 is FRDEAV. Trimming shortened V by 0 bases and J by 2 bases, and 9 bases separated the two germline ends.

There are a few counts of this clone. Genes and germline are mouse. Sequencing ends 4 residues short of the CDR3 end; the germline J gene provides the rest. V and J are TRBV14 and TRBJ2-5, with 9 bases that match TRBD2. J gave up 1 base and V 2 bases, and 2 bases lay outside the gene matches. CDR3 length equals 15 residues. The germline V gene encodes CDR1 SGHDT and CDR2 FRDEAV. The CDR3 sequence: CASSFTGGYQDTQYF. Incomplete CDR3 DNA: TGTGCCAGCAGTTTTACTGGGGGGTACCAAGAC.

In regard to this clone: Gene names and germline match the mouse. Incomplete CDR3 DNA: TGTGCCAGCAGTATAGACAGGGGCTCCTAT. Translating gives CASSIDRGSY. The whole CDR3 protein reads CASSIDRGSYEQYF. The rearrangement uses TRBV19 and TRBJ2-7, with 7 bases aligning to TRBD1. The CDR3 extends 4 residues past the end of the read, so its final part is completed from the germline J gene. Trimming took 0 bases from V and 0 from J; bases not matched to a gene: 0. This CDR3 is built from 14 residues. Germline V gene lookup returns CDR1 FNHDT and CDR2 SITEND (reference sequence).

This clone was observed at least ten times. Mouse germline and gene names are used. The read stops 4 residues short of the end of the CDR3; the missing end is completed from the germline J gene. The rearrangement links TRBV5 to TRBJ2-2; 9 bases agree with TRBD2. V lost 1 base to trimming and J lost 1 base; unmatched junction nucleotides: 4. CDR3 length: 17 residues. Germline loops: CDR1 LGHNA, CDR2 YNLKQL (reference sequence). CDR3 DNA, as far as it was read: TGTGCCAGCAGCCAAGCCTGGGGGGGGTTAAACACCGGG. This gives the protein CASSQAWGGLNTG. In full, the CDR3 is CASSQAWGGLNTGQLYF.

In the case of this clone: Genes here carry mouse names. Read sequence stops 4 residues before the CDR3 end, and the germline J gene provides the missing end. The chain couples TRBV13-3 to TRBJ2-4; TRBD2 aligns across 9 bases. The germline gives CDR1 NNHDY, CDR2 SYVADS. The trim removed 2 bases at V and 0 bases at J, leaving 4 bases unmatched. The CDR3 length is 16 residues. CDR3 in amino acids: CASSDWGGPSQNTLYF. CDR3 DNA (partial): TGTGCCAGCAGTGACTGGGGGGGGCCTAGTCAAAAC.

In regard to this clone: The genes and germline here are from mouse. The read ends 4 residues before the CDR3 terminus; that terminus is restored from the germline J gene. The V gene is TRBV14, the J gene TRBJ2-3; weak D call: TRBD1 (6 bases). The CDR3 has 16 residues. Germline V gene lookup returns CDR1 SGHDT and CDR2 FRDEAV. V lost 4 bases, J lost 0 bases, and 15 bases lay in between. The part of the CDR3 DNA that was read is TGTGCCAGCAGTGATGCCGGGACATCTAGTGCAGAA. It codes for CASSDAGTSSAE. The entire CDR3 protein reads CASSDAGTSSAETLYF.

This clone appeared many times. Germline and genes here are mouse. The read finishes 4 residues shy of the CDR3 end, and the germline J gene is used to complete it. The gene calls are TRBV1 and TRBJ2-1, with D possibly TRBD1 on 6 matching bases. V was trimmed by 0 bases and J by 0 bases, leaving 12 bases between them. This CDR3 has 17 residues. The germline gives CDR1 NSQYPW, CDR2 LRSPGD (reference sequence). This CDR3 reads CTCSADSRGVNYAEQFF. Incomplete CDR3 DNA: TGCACCTGCAGTGCAGATTCCAGGGGCGTTAACTATGCT.

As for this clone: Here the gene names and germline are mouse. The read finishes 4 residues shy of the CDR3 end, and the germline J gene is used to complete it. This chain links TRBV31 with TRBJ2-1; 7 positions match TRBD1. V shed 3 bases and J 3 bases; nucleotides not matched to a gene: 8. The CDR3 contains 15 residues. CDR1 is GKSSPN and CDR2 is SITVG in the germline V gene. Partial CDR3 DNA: TGTGCCTGGAGCCGTAGACAGGGAGGCTATGCT. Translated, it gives CAWSRRQGGYA. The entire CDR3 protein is CAWSRRQGGYAEQFF.

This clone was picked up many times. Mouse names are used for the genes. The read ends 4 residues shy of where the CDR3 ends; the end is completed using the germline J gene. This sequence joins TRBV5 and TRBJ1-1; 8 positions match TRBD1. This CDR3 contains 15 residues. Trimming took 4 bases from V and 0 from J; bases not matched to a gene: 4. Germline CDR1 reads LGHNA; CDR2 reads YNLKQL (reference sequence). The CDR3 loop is CASSLRDRSNTEVFF. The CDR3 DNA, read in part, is TGTGCCAGCAGCCTCCGGGACAGGTCAAACACA.

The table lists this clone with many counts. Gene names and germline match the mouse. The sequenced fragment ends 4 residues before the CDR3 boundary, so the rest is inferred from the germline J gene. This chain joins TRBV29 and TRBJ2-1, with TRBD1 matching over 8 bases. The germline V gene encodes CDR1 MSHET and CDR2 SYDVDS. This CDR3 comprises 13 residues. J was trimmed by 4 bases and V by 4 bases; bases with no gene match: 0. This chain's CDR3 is CASSWTGYAEQFF. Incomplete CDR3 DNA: TGTGCTAGCAGTTGGACAGGGTATGCT. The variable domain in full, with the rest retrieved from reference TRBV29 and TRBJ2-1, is DMKVTQMPRYLIKRMGENVLLECGQDMSHETMYWYRQDPGLGLQLIYISYDVDSNSEGDIPKGYRVSRKKREHFSLILDSAKTNQTSVYFCASSWTGYAEQFFGPGTRLTVL.

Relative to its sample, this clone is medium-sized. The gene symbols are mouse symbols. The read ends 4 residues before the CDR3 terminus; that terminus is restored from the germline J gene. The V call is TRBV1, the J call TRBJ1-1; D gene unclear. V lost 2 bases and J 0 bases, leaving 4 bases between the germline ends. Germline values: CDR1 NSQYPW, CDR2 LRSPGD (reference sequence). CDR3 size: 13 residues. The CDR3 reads CTCSAHPNTEVFF. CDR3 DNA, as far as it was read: TGCACCTGCAGTGCACACCCAAACACA. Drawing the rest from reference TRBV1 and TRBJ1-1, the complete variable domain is VTLLEQNPRWRLVPRGQAVNLRCILKNSQYPWMSWYQQDLQKQLQWLFTLRSPGDKEVKSLPGADYLATRVTDTELRLQVANMSQGRTLYCTCSAHPNTEVFFGKGTRLTVV.

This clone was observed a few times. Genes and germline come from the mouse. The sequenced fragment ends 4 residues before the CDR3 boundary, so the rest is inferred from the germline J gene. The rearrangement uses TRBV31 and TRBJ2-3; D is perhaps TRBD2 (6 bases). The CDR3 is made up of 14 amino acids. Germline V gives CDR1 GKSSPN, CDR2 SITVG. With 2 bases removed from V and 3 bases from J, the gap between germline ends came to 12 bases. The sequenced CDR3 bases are TGTGCCTGGAGTGGGGGGACGGGAGCAGAA. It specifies CAWSGGTGAE. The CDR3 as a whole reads CAWSGGTGAETLYF.

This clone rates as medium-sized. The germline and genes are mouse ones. Incomplete CDR3 DNA: TGTGCTAGCAGTAGAGACAGGGGGCACACCGGG. This codes for CASSRDRGHTG. In full, the CDR3 reads CASSRDRGHTGQLYF. The chain carries TRBV17 and TRBJ2-2, with TRBD1 matching 8 bases. From the germline J gene comes the end of the CDR3, since the read stops 4 residues before it. The CDR3 covers 15 residues. V lost 0 bases and J lost 3; bases outside the gene matches: 0. In germline, CDR1 is MNHDT, CDR2 YYDKIL.